The 2 T cell receptor beta chains below come from one sample, sequenced in a study of T cells in localized non-small cell lung cancer (TCRdb year 2020). Library construction relied on the immunoSEQ multiplex PCR assay. TCRdb retrieved this table from immuneACCESS and kept in-frame rearrangements only. Not all clones are present; in checked studies, unresolved V genes account for under half, and no reason is known for the remainder. The sample table shows some 5,200 clones, and 50% to 60% are seen once. Over 3.5% of the sample rests with the top ten. Sequences were derived from lymph node tissue, sampled before any cancer treatment. Receptors were obtained from a male donor at least 60 years old with stage I squamous cell lung carcinoma.

This chain uses TRBV18 with TRBJ1-1; weak D call: TRBD1 (6 bases). V lost 6 bases, J lost 5 bases, and 10 bases lay in between. The germline CDR1 and CDR2 sequences are KGHSH and LQKENI. The CDR3 runs 12 residues. The CDR3 region has the DNA TGTGCCAGCTCGACCCAGGGGACTGAAGCTTTCTTT. It is translated as CASSTQGTEAFF.

The CDR3 loop reads CATSRLGAEGANVLTF. DNA of the CDR3: TGTGCCACCAGCAGATTGGGGGCGGAGGGGGCCAACGTCCTGACTTTC. This chain connects TRBV15 to TRBJ2-6, with D possibly TRBD1 on 6 matching bases. CDR1 LNHNV and CDR2 YYDKDF come from the germline V gene (reference sequence). The CDR3 runs 16 residues. Trimming shortened V by 2 bases and J by 4 bases, and 12 bases separated the two germline ends. Complete variable domain (other parts from reference TRBV15 and TRBJ2-6): DAMVIQNPRYQVTQFGKPVTLSCSQTLNHNVMYWYQQKSSQAPKLLFHYYDKDFNNEADTPDNFQSRRPNTSFCFLDIRSPGLGDTAMYLCATSRLGAEGANVLTFGAGSRLTVL.